The sequence of this T cell receptor (beta chain) was determined in a study of early stage breast cancer tumors. Looking at the study overall: ER+/PR+/HER2- status applied to about 70% of the 16 invasive breast tumors. Study results and limitations: Commonly generated sequences made up most enriched TCRB sequences shared between patients. Tumors had approximately 2.5-fold higher T cell density and higher clonality than adjacent normal breast tissue.

Trimming stripped 6 bases from V and 6 bases from J, with 16 bases between. Germline V gene lookup returns CDR1 MNHEY and CDR2 SVGAGI. The CDR3 totals 14 residues. Each sample had two DNA replicates, roughly 0.48 ug blood or 1.5 ug tissue. Measured with immunoSEQ multiplex PCR; TCRdb has only the in-frame clones, and not every one. There are around 20,000 clones in the sample; around 88% occur only once, and about 1.8% lies in the top ten. As for this clone: The antigen remains undetermined.

The chain is built from TRBV6-5 and TRBJ2-3, with D possibly matching TRBD1 (7 bases). This receptor was identified in a person aged 65-85 years with breast cancer. The sequenced sample was blood. CDR3 sequence: CASSLETGRDTQYF. The CDR3 region has the DNA TGTGCCAGCAGCCTTGAGACAGGGAGGGATACGCAGTATTTT.